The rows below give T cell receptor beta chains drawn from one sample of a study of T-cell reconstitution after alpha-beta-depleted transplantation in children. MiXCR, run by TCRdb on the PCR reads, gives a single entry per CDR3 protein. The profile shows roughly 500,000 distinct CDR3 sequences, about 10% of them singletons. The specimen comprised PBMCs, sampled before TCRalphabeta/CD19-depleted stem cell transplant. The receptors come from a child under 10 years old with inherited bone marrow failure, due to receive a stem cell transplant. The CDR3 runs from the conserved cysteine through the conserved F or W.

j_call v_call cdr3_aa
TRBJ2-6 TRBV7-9 CASSLSRGTGANVLTF
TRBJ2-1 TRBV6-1 CASTNTGGSYNEQFF
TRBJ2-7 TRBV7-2 CASSPWTSGTYEQYF
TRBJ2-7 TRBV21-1 CASTLGTGVNYEQYF
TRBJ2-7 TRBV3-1 CASSLTSGGIYEQYF
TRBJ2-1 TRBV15 CATSRDGEAIDEQFF
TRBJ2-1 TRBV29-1 CSVAPLRYNEQFF
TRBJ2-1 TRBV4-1 CASSQDVLAGGPNNEQFF
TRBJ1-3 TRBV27 CASSPQRAGNTIYF
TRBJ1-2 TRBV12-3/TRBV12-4 CASSPGTGSYGYTF
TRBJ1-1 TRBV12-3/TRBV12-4 CASSLGTGSFYTEAFF
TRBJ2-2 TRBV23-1 CASSQVAELAGHVNTGELFF
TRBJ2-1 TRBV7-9 CASSYGQGGNEQFF